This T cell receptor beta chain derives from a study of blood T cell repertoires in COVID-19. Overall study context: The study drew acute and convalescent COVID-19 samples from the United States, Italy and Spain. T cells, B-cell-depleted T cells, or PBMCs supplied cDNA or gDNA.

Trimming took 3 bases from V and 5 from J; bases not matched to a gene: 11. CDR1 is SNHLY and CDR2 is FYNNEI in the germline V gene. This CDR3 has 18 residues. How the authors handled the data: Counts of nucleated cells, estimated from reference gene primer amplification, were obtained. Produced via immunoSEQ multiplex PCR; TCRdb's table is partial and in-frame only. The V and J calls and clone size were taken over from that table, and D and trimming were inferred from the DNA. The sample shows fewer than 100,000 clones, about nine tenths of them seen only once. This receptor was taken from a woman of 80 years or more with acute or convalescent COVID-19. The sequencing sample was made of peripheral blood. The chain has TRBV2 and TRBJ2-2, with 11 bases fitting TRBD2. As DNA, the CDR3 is TGTGCCAGCAGTGACCCGGTCGGTAGCGGGGGGGGTACCGGGGAGCTGTTTTTT. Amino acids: CASSDPVGSGGGTGELFF.